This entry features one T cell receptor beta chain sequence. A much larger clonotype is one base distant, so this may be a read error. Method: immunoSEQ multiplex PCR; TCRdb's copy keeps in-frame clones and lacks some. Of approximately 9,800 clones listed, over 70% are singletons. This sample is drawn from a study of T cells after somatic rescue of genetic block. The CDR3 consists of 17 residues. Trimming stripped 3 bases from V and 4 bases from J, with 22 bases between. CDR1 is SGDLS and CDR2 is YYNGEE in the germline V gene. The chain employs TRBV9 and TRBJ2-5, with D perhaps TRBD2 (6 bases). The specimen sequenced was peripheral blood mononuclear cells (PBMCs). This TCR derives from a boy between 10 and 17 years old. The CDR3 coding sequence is TGTGCCAGCAGCGCCACAGTTACGGGGGTCGGTCGAGAGACCCAGTACTTC. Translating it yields CASSATVTGVGRETQYF.